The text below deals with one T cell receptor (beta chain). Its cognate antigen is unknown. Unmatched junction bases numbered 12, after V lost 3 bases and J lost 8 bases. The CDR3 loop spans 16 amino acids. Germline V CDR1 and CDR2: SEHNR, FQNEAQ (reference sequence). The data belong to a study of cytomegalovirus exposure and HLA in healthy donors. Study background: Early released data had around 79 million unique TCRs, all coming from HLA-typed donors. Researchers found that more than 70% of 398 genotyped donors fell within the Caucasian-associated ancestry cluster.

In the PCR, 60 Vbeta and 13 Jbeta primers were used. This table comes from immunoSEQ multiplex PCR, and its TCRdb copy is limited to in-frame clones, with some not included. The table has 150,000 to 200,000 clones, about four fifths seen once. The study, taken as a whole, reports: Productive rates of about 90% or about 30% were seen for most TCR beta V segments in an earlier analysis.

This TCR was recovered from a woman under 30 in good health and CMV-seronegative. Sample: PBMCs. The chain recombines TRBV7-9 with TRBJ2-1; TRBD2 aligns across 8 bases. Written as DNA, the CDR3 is TGTGCCAGCAGCTTTAGCAGCACGGGAGGGCGGTATGAGCAGTTCTTC. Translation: CASSFSSTGGRYEQFF.